The 29 T cell receptor beta chains listed next were all sequenced from one sample in a study of tissue T cells after allogeneic stem cell transplantation. The repertoire was sequenced with immunoSEQ multiplex PCR; TCRdb's copy has only in-frame clones and lacks some. There are about 9,300 clones in the sample; around half occur only once, and about 7.1% lies in the top ten. Time point of the sample: mouse harvest day 7 after allogeneic transplant. The graft held 10^6 splenic CD5+ T cells and 10^7 T-cell-depleted bone marrow cells. Sequencing was performed on gut tissue. Every receptor here comes from a female BALB/c mouse given C57BL/6 T cells with graft-versus-host disease after an allogeneic hematopoietic cell transplant.

Regarding this clone: Gene names are the mouse ones. With the read ending 1 residue before the CDR3 end, the germline J gene is used to fill in that end. The chain uses TRBV24 and TRBJ1-2; a weak D match, TRBD1 (6 bases). Trimming took off 2 bases at V and 3 bases at J, with 10 bases between the two ends. The CDR3 is 14 residues long. Germline CDR1 reads KGHTA; CDR2 reads FRNEEI. The CDR3 spells CASSLRGVDSDYTF. The sequenced CDR3 bases are TGTGCCAGCAGTCTGAGGGGGGTAGACTCCGACTACACC.

This clone occurred a few times. Genes and germline come from the mouse. The read is 1 residue too short to cover the CDR3 end, so that end is filled in from the germline J gene. The chain has TRBV13-3 and TRBJ2-3; 9 bases match TRBD1. CDR1 and CDR2 from the germline V gene are NNHDY and SYVADS. V trimming: 7 bases; J trimming: 5 bases; junction bases outside the gene matches: 2. CDR3 length: 12 residues. The DNA read from the CDR3 is TGTGCCAGCTCGGGACAGGGAGAAACGCTGTAT. This translates into CASSGQGETLY. The CDR3, in full, reads CASSGQGETLYF.

There are a few counts of this clone. Mouse germline and gene names are used. The CDR3 end is not reached by the read, which stops 1 residue before it; the germline J gene fills it in. This chain links TRBV26 with TRBJ1-1, with D maybe TRBD1 (6 bases). Germline assignment: CDR1 KGHPV and CDR2 FQNQEV (reference sequence). The CDR3 extends over 13 amino acids. With 5 bases removed from V and 1 base from J, the gap between germline ends came to 8 bases. CDR3 DNA (partial): TGTGCCAGCAGTTCGACAGGGAACACAGAAGTCTTC. Protein: CASSSTGNTEVF. The full CDR3 reads CASSSTGNTEVFF.

On this clone itself: Mouse gene names and germline throughout. The CDR3 extends 1 residue past the end of the read, so its final part is completed from the germline J gene. The chain combines TRBV4 with TRBJ2-1; 7 nucleotides align to TRBD2. The V and J ends lost 5 bases and 6 bases, in that order; junction bases with no gene match: 4. Germline V lookup: CDR1 LGHDT, CDR2 YNNKQL (reference sequence). This CDR3 comprises 13 residues. This chain's CDR3 is CASSRWGVAEQFF. The sequenced part of the CDR3 DNA is TGTGCCAGCAGCCGATGGGGGGTTGCTGAGCAGTTC.

Remarks on this clone: Mouse germline and gene names are used. The read falls 1 residue short of the CDR3 end, and the missing part is taken from the germline J gene. The chain combines TRBV12-2 with TRBJ1-2; tentative D call: TRBD1 (6 bases). V was pared by 4 bases and J by 0 bases, with 14 bases between. Per germline, CDR1 SGHLS and CDR2 HYDKME. The CDR3 runs 15 residues. The CDR3 DNA, read in part, is TGTGCCAGCTCCCTTTGGACAGCAGCAAACTCCGACTACACC. Encoded protein: CASSLWTAANSDYT. From start to end, the CDR3 is CASSLWTAANSDYTF.

Note on this clone: All gene names here are mouse names. CDR3 in amino acids: CASSQDPGANSDYTF. CDR3 DNA, as far as it was read: TGTGCCAGCAGCCAAGATCCGGGGGCGAACTCCGACTACACC. The chain is built from TRBV2 and TRBJ1-2; the D gene is possibly TRBD1 (6 bases). Read sequence stops 1 residue before the CDR3 end, and the germline J gene provides the missing end. This CDR3 is built from 15 residues. Germline CDR1 LGHNA, CDR2 YSYQKL. V was trimmed by 0 bases and J by 2 bases, leaving 10 bases between them.

A note on this clone: Gene names are mouse gene names. The CDR3 end falls 1 residue outside the read, so it is completed with the germline J gene. The rearrangement links TRBV26 to TRBJ1-2, with D possibly matching TRBD1 (6 bases). Deletions cut 2 bases from V and 0 bases from J, with 7 bases between. This CDR3 comprises 14 residues. The germline CDR1 and CDR2 sequences are KGHPV and FQNQEV (reference sequence). The sequenced CDR3 bases are TGTGCCAGCAGTCTGCCAGGGGCAAACTCCGACTACACC. Protein: CASSLPGANSDYT. The whole CDR3 region reads CASSLPGANSDYTF.

This clone has more than one count but fewer than ten. The genes are named according to mouse. The CDR3 end is not reached by the read, which stops 1 residue before it; the germline J gene fills it in. The chain couples TRBV4 to TRBJ2-2; tentative D call: TRBD1 (5 bases). The CDR3 is 13 residues long. V shed 4 bases and J shed 3 bases, with 6 bases lying between them. Germline CDR1 reads LGHDT; CDR2 reads YNNKQL (reference sequence). The CDR3 loop is CASSFRDTGQLYF. The DNA read from the CDR3 is TGTGCCAGCAGCTTCAGGGACACCGGGCAGCTCTAC.

With regard to this clone: Any gene name here is a mouse gene name. The read ends 1 residue before the CDR3 terminus; that terminus is restored from the germline J gene. This chain links TRBV26 with TRBJ2-5; possible D gene TRBD2, 7 bases. The CDR3 is made up of 14 amino acids. The germline V gene encodes CDR1 KGHPV and CDR2 FQNQEV (reference sequence). V lost 2 bases and J lost 3, with 9 bases in between. CDR3 region: CASSLGGRQDTQYF. The DNA read from the CDR3 is TGTGCCAGCAGTCTGGGGGGGCGACAAGACACCCAGTAC.

On this clone: Gene names and germline match the mouse. The read terminates 1 residue ahead of where the CDR3 ends, so the germline J gene completes it. The V gene is TRBV26, the J gene TRBJ2-2; D perhaps matches TRBD1 (6 bases). The ends were cut back, 4 bases at V and 3 bases at J, with 9 bases in the middle. The CDR3 runs 14 residues. Looked up from germline, CDR1 is KGHPV and CDR2 is FQNQEV (reference sequence). CDR3 DNA, as far as it was read: TGTGCCAGCAGTCAACAGGGAGACACCGGGCAGCTCTAC. Translated: CASSQQGDTGQLY. The complete CDR3 protein is CASSQQGDTGQLYF. The whole variable domain, remainder taken from reference TRBV26 and TRBJ2-2, is NSKVIQTPRYLVKGQGQKAKMRCIPEKGHPVVFWYQQNKNNEFKFLINFQNQEVLQQIDMTEKRFSAECPSNSPCSLEIQSSEAGDSALYLCASSQQGDTGQLYFGEGSKLTVL.

Only one count was recorded for this clone. Any gene name here is a mouse gene name. The CDR3 end falls 1 residue outside the read, so it is completed with the germline J gene. This sequence joins TRBV24 and TRBJ2-2, with D perhaps TRBD1 (6 bases). Germline V CDR1 and CDR2: KGHTA, FRNEEI. The CDR3 runs to 16 residues. V lost 1 base and J 0 bases, leaving 9 bases between the germline ends. The DNA read from the CDR3 is TGTGCCAGCAGTCTGTCCAGGACAGCAAACACCGGGCAGCTCTAC. Translated: CASSLSRTANTGQLY. The complete CDR3 reads CASSLSRTANTGQLYF.

To note about this clone: Genes and germline come from the mouse. The read finishes 1 residue shy of the CDR3 end, and the germline J gene is used to complete it. V usage is TRBV15 and J usage is TRBJ2-3; tentative D call: TRBD2 (6 bases). The CDR3 runs to 15 residues. V lost 3 bases and J 0 bases, leaving 10 bases between the germline ends. CDR1 is SGHND, CDR2 FRSKSL, per germline. This CDR3 reads CASSFGWGSAETLYF. The covered CDR3 bases are TGTGCCAGCAGTTTTGGCTGGGGTAGTGCAGAAACGCTGTAT.

This clone is labeled as medium-sized. The gene names here belong to mouse. The read falls 1 residue short of the CDR3 end, and the missing part is taken from the germline J gene. The V gene is TRBV29, the J gene TRBJ2-1, with 9 bases aligning to TRBD1. The CDR3 length is 14 residues. Germline V gene data show CDR1 as MSHET and CDR2 as SYDVDS. J was trimmed by 3 bases and V by 6 bases; bases with no gene match: 3. The CDR3 DNA, read in part, is TGTGCTAGCAGCACAGGGGGCCTCTATGCTGAGCAGTTC. Translation: CASSTGGLYAEQF. The whole CDR3 protein reads CASSTGGLYAEQFF.

This clone turned up a few times. Gene names are the mouse ones. The sequence runs out 1 residue before the end of the CDR3; the remainder is reconstructed from the germline J gene. V gene TRBV26 combines with J gene TRBJ1-5, with D uncertain. Germline V gene sequence: CDR1 KGHPV, CDR2 FQNQEV (reference sequence). The CDR3 is made up of 13 amino acids. Trimming pared 2 bases from V and 6 bases from J, leaving 8 bases between. CDR3: CASSLVGSQAPLF. CDR3 bases read: TGTGCCAGCAGTCTGGTGGGAAGCCAGGCTCCGCTT.

Regarding this clone: Mouse gene names apply. Additional DNA sequences in this sample encode the identical CDR3. CDR3 sequence reads: CASSLQGANTGQLYF. The sequenced part of the CDR3 DNA is TGTGCCAGCAGTCTGCAGGGGGCGAACACCGGGCAGCTCTAC. The rearrangement links TRBV26 to TRBJ2-2; 8 nucleotides match TRBD1. Coverage ceases 1 residue before the CDR3 finishes, and the germline J gene fills in the end. The germline gives CDR1 KGHPV, CDR2 FQNQEV (reference sequence). Germline trimming cut 2 bases from V and 2 bases from J; bases unmatched to any gene: 1. CDR3 length equals 15 residues.

Worth noting for this clone: Gene names are the mouse ones. The read finishes 1 residue shy of the CDR3 end, and the germline J gene is used to complete it. The V gene is TRBV23, the J gene TRBJ2-3; TRBD2 was called by the table and not checked on the DNA. The germline CDR1 and CDR2 sequences are KGHTA and FQNQQP. This CDR3 contains 14 residues. Partial CDR3 DNA: TGCTCCAGCAGTCAAGGACTGGGGGCAGAAACGCTGTAT. Amino acid sequence: CSSSQGLGAETLY. The entire CDR3 sequence reads CSSSQGLGAETLYF.

Notes on this clone: Gene labels here are mouse ones. The CDR3 end falls 1 residue outside the read, so it is completed with the germline J gene. The rearrangement uses TRBV26 and TRBJ1-1; D remains ambiguous. The CDR3 length is 12 residues. Trimming shortened V by 6 bases and J by 0 bases, and 5 bases separated the two germline ends. CDR1 is KGHPV, CDR2 FQNQEV, per germline (reference sequence). The CDR3 sequence: CASSLANTEVFF. The CDR3 DNA, read in part, is TGTGCCAGCAGCCTTGCAAACACAGAAGTCTTC.

Concerning this clone itself: The germline and genes are mouse ones. Coverage ceases 1 residue before the CDR3 finishes, and the germline J gene fills in the end. V gene TRBV2 combines with J gene TRBJ2-5, with 7 bases fitting TRBD2. V dropped 0 bases and J dropped 6; count of bases not matched to a gene: 0. The CDR3 has 13 amino acids. In germline, CDR1 is LGHNA, CDR2 YSYQKL. The CDR3 protein is CASSQDWGDTQYF. The CDR3 DNA, read in part, is TGTGCCAGCAGCCAAGACTGGGGGGACACCCAGTAC.

This clone has only a few counts. Gene names follow the mouse nomenclature. The read comes to an end 1 residue before the CDR3 does, leaving the germline J gene to fill in the end. The rearrangement uses TRBV26 and TRBJ2-7; tentative D call: TRBD1 (6 bases). This CDR3 spans 14 amino acids. Trimming stripped 4 bases from V and 0 bases from J, with 10 bases between. Germline V gives CDR1 KGHPV, CDR2 FQNQEV (reference sequence). The part of the CDR3 DNA that was read is TGTGCCAGCAGTCCCGGGACATTCTCCTATGAACAGTAC. Amino acid sequence: CASSPGTFSYEQY. The CDR3 in its entirety is CASSPGTFSYEQYF.

This clone was observed a few times. Mouse gene names and germline throughout. The read ends 1 residue shy of where the CDR3 ends; the end is completed using the germline J gene. The J gene is TRBJ2-7, the V gene TRBV26; TRBD1 might be the D (5 bases). Germline lookup yields CDR1 KGHPV and CDR2 FQNQEV (reference sequence). The CDR3 is 12 residues long. V lost 4 bases to trimming and J lost 4 bases, with 8 bases between them. This CDR3 is CASSPDRYEQYF. The part of the CDR3 DNA that was read is TGTGCCAGCAGTCCCGACAGATATGAACAGTAC.

Comments on this clone: Gene names are mouse gene names. The read halts 1 residue ahead of the CDR3 end, with the missing end drawn from the germline J gene. The chain links TRBV23 to TRBJ1-3; TRBD1, the D gene given by the table, was not confirmed from the DNA. The CDR3 consists of 14 residues. Germline CDR1 reads KGHTA; CDR2 reads FQNQQP. The CDR3 spells CSSSRDRGGNTLYF. The part of the CDR3 DNA that was read is TGCTCCAGCAGTCGGGACAGGGGAGGAAATACGCTCTAT.

Notes on this clone: The germline and genes are mouse ones. Coverage ceases 1 residue before the CDR3 finishes, and the germline J gene fills in the end. The rearrangement links TRBV26 to TRBJ2-2; unclear D gene. Germline values: CDR1 KGHPV, CDR2 FQNQEV (reference sequence). CDR3 length: 12 amino acids. V was shortened by 2 bases and J by 8 bases, with 6 bases between the two germline ends. The CDR3 reads CASSLDGGQLYF. CDR3 DNA, as far as it was read: TGTGCCAGCAGTCTGGACGGGGGGCAGCTCTAC.

This clone was recorded a few times. Genes and germline come from the mouse. The CDR3 end is not reached by the read, which stops 1 residue before it; the germline J gene fills it in. This rearrangement joins TRBV3 to TRBJ1-1; TRBD1 aligns across 10 bases. Trimming cost V 5 bases and J 1 base; bases outside gene matches: 4. The CDR3 length is 15 residues. Germline CDR1 and CDR2: SNHLY and FYNGKV (reference sequence). The CDR3 spells CASSPDRGRNTEVFF. The sequenced CDR3 bases are TGTGCCAGCAGCCCCGACAGGGGGCGAAACACAGAAGTCTTC. The full variable domain, with the rest looked up from reference TRBV3 and TRBJ1-1, is GPKVLQIPSHQIIDMGQMVTLNCDPVSNHLYFYWYKQILGQQMEFLVNFYNGKVMEKSKLFKDQFSVERPDGSYFTLKIQPTALEDSAVYFCASSPDRGRNTEVFFGKGTRLTVV.

On this clone: Gene names denote mouse genes. The CDR3 end is not reached by the read, which stops 1 residue before it; the germline J gene fills it in. The chain has TRBV4 and TRBJ2-7; 7 nucleotides match TRBD2. The CDR3 has 13 amino acids. Germline V CDR1 and CDR2: LGHDT, YNNKQL (reference sequence). With 8 bases clipped from V and 4 bases from J, the junction kept 8 bases outside the gene matches. The CDR3 bases that were read are TGTGCCAGCTCTCTCGACTGGGTTTATGAACAGTAC. Protein sequence: CASSLDWVYEQY. The entire CDR3 sequence reads CASSLDWVYEQYF.

With respect to this clone: The gene names here belong to mouse. The read ends 1 residue before the CDR3 terminus; that terminus is restored from the germline J gene. This sequence joins TRBV12-1 and TRBJ1-2, with D tentatively TRBD1 (6 bases). The CDR3 is 14 residues long. Deletions cut 2 bases from V and 5 bases from J, with 14 bases between. Germline V CDR1 and CDR2: SGHSN, HYEKVE. CDR3 DNA, as far as it was read: TGTGCCAGCTCTCCTTTACAGGGAGGGTCCGACTACACC. Protein: CASSPLQGGSDYT. The whole CDR3 protein is CASSPLQGGSDYTF.

Concerning this clone: Gene names follow the mouse nomenclature. The CDR3 is cut off 1 residue early in the read; its end comes from the germline J gene. V gene TRBV26 combines with J gene TRBJ1-2; 7 bases match TRBD1. Germline CDR1 and CDR2: KGHPV and FQNQEV (reference sequence). The CDR3 is 14 amino acids. Unmatched junction bases numbered 5, after V lost 2 bases and J lost 5 bases. The part of the CDR3 DNA that was read is TGTGCCAGCAGTCTGCCAGGGGGATGGTCCGACTACACC. As protein: CASSLPGGWSDYT. The full CDR3 sequence reads CASSLPGGWSDYTF.

With respect to this clone: The genes and germline here are from mouse. The CDR3 end lies 1 residue beyond the end of the read and is filled in from the germline J gene. The chain is built from TRBV3 and TRBJ1-1; TRBD1 matches 8 bases. Per the germline V gene, CDR1 is SNHLY and CDR2 is FYNGKV (reference sequence). V lost 5 bases to trimming and J lost 0 bases; unmatched junction nucleotides: 2. The CDR3 contains 14 residues. CDR3 residues: CASSTDRANTEVFF. Incomplete CDR3 DNA: TGTGCCAGCAGCACGGACAGGGCAAACACAGAAGTCTTC.

By proportion, this clone is medium-sized. Gene names are the mouse ones. The read terminates 1 residue ahead of where the CDR3 ends, so the germline J gene completes it. The chain recombines TRBV26 with TRBJ1-2, with 9 bases fitting TRBD1. There are 17 residues in the CDR3. J gave up 1 base and V 3 bases, and 9 bases lay outside the gene matches. Looked up from germline, CDR1 is KGHPV and CDR2 is FQNQEV (reference sequence). Incomplete CDR3 DNA: TGTGCCAGCAGTCTTCCCGGGACAGGGAGGGGAAACTCCGACTACACC. Its translation is CASSLPGTGRGNSDYT. In full, the CDR3 reads CASSLPGTGRGNSDYTF.

As for this clone: The gene names here belong to mouse. The chain's CDR3 is CASSLNWQDTQYF. The sequenced part of the CDR3 DNA is TGTGCCAGCAGTCTGAACTGGCAAGACACCCAGTAC. The chain employs TRBV26 and TRBJ2-5; the D gene is possibly TRBD2 (5 bases). The read comes to an end 1 residue before the CDR3 does, leaving the germline J gene to fill in the end. This CDR3 contains 13 residues. Between the trimmed V and J ends, which lost 2 bases and 3 bases, there was a span of 6 bases. CDR1 and CDR2 from the germline V gene are KGHPV and FQNQEV (reference sequence). Together with reference TRBV26 and TRBJ2-5, the CDR3 gives the full variable domain: NSKVIQTPRYLVKGQGQKAKMRCIPEKGHPVVFWYQQNKNNEFKFLINFQNQEVLQQIDMTEKRFSAECPSNSPCSLEIQSSEAGDSALYLCASSLNWQDTQYFGPGTRLLVL.